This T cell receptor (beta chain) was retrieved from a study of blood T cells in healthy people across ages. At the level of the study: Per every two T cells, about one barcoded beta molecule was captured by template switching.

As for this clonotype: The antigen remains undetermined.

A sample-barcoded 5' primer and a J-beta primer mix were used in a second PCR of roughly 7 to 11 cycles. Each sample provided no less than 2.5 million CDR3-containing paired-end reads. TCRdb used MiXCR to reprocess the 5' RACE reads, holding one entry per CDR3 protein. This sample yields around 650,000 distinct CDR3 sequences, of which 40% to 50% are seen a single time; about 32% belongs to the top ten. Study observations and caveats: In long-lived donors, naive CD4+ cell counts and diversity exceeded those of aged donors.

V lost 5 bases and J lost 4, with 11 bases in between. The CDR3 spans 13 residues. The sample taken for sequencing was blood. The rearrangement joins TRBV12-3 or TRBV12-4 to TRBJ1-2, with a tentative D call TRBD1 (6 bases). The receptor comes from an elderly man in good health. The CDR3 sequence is CASSRGGFYGYTF. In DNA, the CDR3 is TGTGCCAGCAGTAGGGGGGGGTTCTATGGCTACACCTTC.